Described below is a single T cell receptor (beta chain) sequence and its context. Its antigen is currently unknown. This sample is part of a study of cytomegalovirus exposure and HLA in healthy donors. General study results and limits: The only immune exposure information that was available was CMV serostatus. Upon later analysis, TCR association rates were observed to vary by HLA locus, being highest for DRB1 and lowest for HLA-C. Later analysis revealed greater clonal expansion in HLA-associated TCR beta chains than in equally common others. When the data were analyzed later, several of the most significant clusters appeared to be linked to common viral pathogens.

The CDR3 runs 15 residues. The germline gives CDR1 SGHRS, CDR2 YFSETQ. J lost 1 base, V lost 4 bases, and 6 bases had no gene match. The PCR ran on 60 Vbeta and 13 Jbeta primers. The table came from immunoSEQ multiplex PCR; TCRdb's copy has only in-frame clones and leaves some out. The repertoire consists of around 91,000 clones, with just under 80% occurring once and the leading ten covering less than 5.5%. What was sequenced was PBMCs. The chain carries TRBV5-1 and TRBJ2-5; 8 positions match TRBD2. The TCR was taken from a male donor in good health and CMV-seropositive. The CDR3 bases are TGCGCCAGCAGCACCGGGAGGGCAACCCAAGAGACCCAGTACTTC. This codes for CASSTGRATQETQYF.